Listed here is a single T cell receptor beta chain. This clonotype showed up just a few times. It lacks a known antigen. It has no much larger one-base neighbor in the sample; base qualities were not kept. The donors were around 39 Caucasian individuals from Russia, aged 6 to 90 years, who were systemically healthy. Approximately 9.3 milliliters of peripheral blood were collected from each donor into EDTA-treated Vacutainer tubes. Ficoll-Paque density-gradient centrifugation was used to isolate PBMCs, with at least 7 million per sample. Trizol reagent was used to extract total RNA from the PBMCs, yielding at least 6 micrograms per sample. The percentages of naive CD45RAhigh/CD27high T cells were determined by flow cytometry on a PBMC aliquot from every donor. This sample is drawn from a study of blood T cells in healthy people across ages (dated by TCRdb to the mid-2010s). Regarding the research as a whole: In model experiments, template switching captured about one uniquely barcoded TCR beta cDNA molecule for every two T cells. Using deep sequencing normalized with unique cDNA molecular identifiers, the study measured how TCR beta repertoire diversity changes with age. The donors were split into four age groups: young (average about 16 years), middle-aged (39), aged (approximately 60) and long-lived (about 74). To avoid experimental bias, donors of different ages were randomly spread across the sequencing lanes. The study analyzed two additional independent replicas of 1 million unique cDNA reads from the same blood draw for two donors, one aged 18 to 30 and one aged 80 or older.

The CDR3 measures 16 amino acids from cysteine to phenylalanine. Just the 48-base CDR3 DNA is kept, in frame starting at base 1. From the germline V gene, CDR1 is LGHNA and CDR2 is YSLEER. V is reduced by 3 bases and J by 1 base, leaving a spacing of 12 bases between them. The library was prepared using 5' RACE. Sequencer: Illumina HiSeq 2500. A second PCR of roughly 7 to 12 cycles was performed with a sample-barcoded 5' primer and a J-beta primer mix. A template-switch 5' adaptor carrying 12 random nucleotides introduced a unique molecular identifier onto each TCR beta cDNA molecule. Each sample yielded at least 3 million CDR3-containing paired-end reads. First-strand cDNA synthesis was performed from all RNA using the Mint cDNA synthesis kit, with priming by a TRBC-specific oligonucleotide. All cDNA was treated with uracil-DNA glycosylase and then went through a first 18-cycle PCR with the universal primers M1SS and BC2_uni_R. On the authors' methods: Normalization of each sample was performed by random selection of 1 million high-quality reads, each carrying a distinct molecular identifier. Reads sharing molecular identifiers were discarded rather than binned into consensus sequences. MiTCR, run with a Q25 quality threshold and the strictest error-elimination algorithm, handled CDR3 identification, clonotype clustering and error correction. Lower-bound total TCR beta diversity was estimated with a nonparametric unseen species model using Euler transformation. Clones were called with MiXCR by TCRdb after fastp trimmed the public reads at Q25, and only in-frame beta chains were retained. Identical CDR3 proteins give one entry, which carries the most common genes and DNA. V and J calls and clone size were set by TCRdb, not the authors. Within this sample are 870,000 or so distinct CDR3 sequences, with around 28% of them counted one time only. The leading ten clones occupy 17% of the sample.

What the authors observed across the whole study: Compared with the aged group, more naive CD4+ T cells, fewer expanded clones and increased TCR diversity were shown by the long-lived group, suggesting age selection. Bulk unsorted PBMC profiling prevented conclusive comparison of naive and antigen-experienced compartments. As age increased, observed TCR beta diversity per million T cells dropped in a roughly linear way, and a significant reduction was already evident by age 40. Donor CMV infection status was unknown, potentially confounding age-related changes in expanded clonotypes. A strong correlation was found between observed TCR beta diversity and the percentage of naive T cells measured by flow cytometry. Estimates of total diversity from one million sequenced T cells were regarded as lower bounds and underestimates.

The TCR comes from a woman older than 75 in good health. Sequenced: blood. Recombination linked TRBV4-3 to TRBJ2-2; TRBD1 is a weak D gene call, 6 bases matching. For the CDR3, the sequence is CASSQVARGNTGELFF. The nucleotide sequence reads as follows: TGCGCCAGCAGCCAGGTGGCCAGGGGGAACACCGGGGAGCTGTTTTTT.